The source of this T cell receptor (beta chain) is a study of T cells in localized non-small cell lung cancer. Germline loops: CDR1 LGHNT, CDR2 FRNRAP. This CDR3 region has 17 residues. The junction had 13 bases not matched to a gene; V was cut back by 4 bases and J by 4 bases. General study results and limits: Because researchers sequenced only one region of the tumor, heterogeneity is still possible. Uninvolved adjacent lung had the highest recorded T cell clonality, with tumor below it. Out of the top 100 tumor clones, a median approximately 57 were seen in adjacent lung. Among blood samples, higher T cell density accompanied longer overall survival.

Remarks on this clone: Its matching antigen is unknown.

Here immunoSEQ multiplex PCR was the method, and the copy in TCRdb shows in-frame clones only, minus some. The sample yields fewer than 40,000 clones, 70% to 90% seen once. The chain couples TRBV12-5 to TRBJ2-3, with 8 nucleotides matching TRBD1. This clonotype was sampled from a male donor aged 60 or older with stage III lung adenocarcinoma. This specimen consisted of peripheral blood, obtained before any cancer treatment. CDR3 nucleotide sequence: TGTGCTAGTGGTTCGGGACAGGCTCCCTTGGGGGCAGATACGCAGTATTTT. It codes for CASGSGQAPLGADTQYF.